These 16 T cell receptor beta chains were sequenced from one sample in a study of blood T cell repertoires in COVID-19. TCRdb keeps only in-frame clones here, not all; method: immunoSEQ multiplex PCR. The table records 350,000 or so clones, approximately 87% of them present only once. The specimen was peripheral blood. These receptors were taken from a woman aged 30 to 39 with COVID-19, enrolled during active disease.

The rearrangement links TRBV27 to TRBJ2-3; D gene uncertain. Germline assignment: CDR1 MNHEY and CDR2 SMNVEV (reference sequence). Trimming cost V 3 bases and J 0 bases, with 7 bases left between them. There are 14 residues in the CDR3. CDR3 DNA: TGTGCCAGCAGTTTCCCCTATAGCACAGATACGCAGTATTTT. Translated: CASSFPYSTDTQYF.

The chain links TRBV10-3 to TRBJ2-5; D may be TRBD2 (6 bases). The CDR3 totals 12 residues. The V gene lost 8 bases and the J gene lost 2 bases, with 9 bases spanning the gap. Germline V gives CDR1 ENHRY, CDR2 SYGVKD. The CDR3 DNA follows: TGTGCCATCGCACGGGAGCAAGAGACCCAGTACTTC. It codes for CAIAREQETQYF.

The chain recombines TRBV19 with TRBJ1-2; 7 bases align to TRBD1. The CDR3 covers 15 residues. Germline CDR1 LNHDA, CDR2 SQIVND (reference sequence). The V gene end was trimmed by 3 bases and the J gene end by 7 bases; junction bases not matched to a gene: 11. The DNA for the CDR3 is TGTGCCAGTAGTATCGGTGACAGGGCTCGGCGTGGCTACACCTTC. Encoded protein: CASSIGDRARRGYTF.

The gene calls are TRBV18 and TRBJ2-3, with D tentatively TRBD1 (6 bases). Per the germline V gene, CDR1 is KGHSH and CDR2 is LQKENI. This CDR3 is 14 amino acids long. The V end was cut by 2 bases, the J end by 5 bases, with 11 bases between. CDR3 sequence reads: CASSPEIRGDTQYF. DNA for the CDR3: TGTGCCAGCTCACCAGAAATCAGGGGAGATACGCAGTATTTT.

The chain carries TRBV10-3 and TRBJ2-3; TRBD2 matches 13 bases. Germline V gene lookup returns CDR1 ENHRY and CDR2 SYGVKD. V shed 5 bases, J shed 5 bases, and the junction held 7 bases outside the gene matches. The CDR3 has 16 amino acids. The CDR3 DNA follows: TGTGCCATCAGTCCAGGGACTAGCGGGGTGCTAGATACGCAGTATTTT. It is translated as CAISPGTSGVLDTQYF.

The genes are TRBV6-5 and TRBJ2-7; 7 bases fit TRBD1. The CDR3 is 15 residues long. Germline trimming cut 0 bases from V and 6 bases from J; bases unmatched to any gene: 8. CDR1 is MNHEY and CDR2 is SVGAGI in the germline V gene. CDR3 protein: CASSYSGQRVGEQYF. For the CDR3, the DNA is TGTGCCAGCAGTTACTCGGGACAGAGGGTCGGCGAGCAGTACTTC.

The genes are TRBV6-2 or TRBV6-3 and TRBJ2-2; D ambiguous. Germline lookup yields CDR1 MNHEY and CDR2 SVGEGT. The CDR3 sequence is 14 residues long. V shed 2 bases and J shed 8 bases, with 12 bases lying between them. The CDR3 is CASSYRLESGELFF. CDR3 DNA: TGTGCCAGCAGTTACAGACTCGAATCGGGGGAGCTGTTTTTT.

The chain joins TRBV3-1 (or the pseudogene TRBV3-2) to TRBJ1-1, with D possibly matching TRBD1 (6 bases). V lost 3 bases and J 7 bases, leaving 12 bases between the germline ends. The CDR3 is 13 residues long. The germline V gene has CDR1 LGHDT and CDR2 YNNKEL (reference sequence). CDR3 DNA sequence: TGTGCCAGCAGCCAGCCCAGGGGCTATGAAGCTTTCTTT. Translating gives CASSQPRGYEAFF.

The chain carries TRBV7-2 and TRBJ1-2, with TRBD1 identical over 7 bases. Germline trimming cut 1 base from V and 8 bases from J; bases unmatched to any gene: 13. Germline lookup yields CDR1 SGHTA and CDR2 FQGNSA. This CDR3 comprises 16 residues. The CDR3 region is CASSLVGSRQGVGYTF. For the CDR3, the DNA is TGTGCCAGCAGCTTAGTCGGTAGCCGGCAGGGGGTCGGCTACACCTTC.

The chain recombines TRBV19 with TRBJ2-3; 7 positions match TRBD2. The CDR3 has 18 residues. CDR1 is LNHDA, CDR2 SQIVND, per germline (reference sequence). J gave up 2 bases and V 3 bases, and 14 bases lay outside the gene matches. The CDR3: CASSIGRSREPFTDTQYF. The CDR3 nucleotides are TGTGCCAGTAGTATCGGACGGTCGCGGGAGCCCTTCACAGATACGCAGTATTTT.

This chain joins TRBV7-8 and TRBJ1-6; 7 bases map to TRBD1. CDR1 and CDR2 from the germline V gene are SGHVS and FQNEAQ. J gave up 0 bases and V 6 bases, and 8 bases lay outside the gene matches. The length of the CDR3 is 17 residues. For the CDR3, the DNA is TGTGCCAGCAGTTCTAACAGGGGAAGCTCCTATAATTCACCCCTCCACTTT. Residues: CASSSNRGSSYNSPLHF.

V usage is TRBV25-1 and J usage is TRBJ1-2; 7 bases are shared with TRBD1. Germline V CDR1 and CDR2: MGHDK, SYGVNS. The CDR3 has 11 amino acids. Trimming took 6 bases from V and 5 from J; bases not matched to a gene: 0. CDR3 coding DNA: TGTGCCAGCAGGACAGGGTATGGCTACACCTTC. Translating it yields CASRTGYGYTF.

This clone was seen once. V is TRBV10-3 and J is TRBJ2-5; 10 bases match TRBD2. The CDR3 runs to 15 residues. Germline lookup yields CDR1 ENHRY and CDR2 SYGVKD. Trimming cost V 3 bases and J 5 bases; bases outside gene matches: 6. The CDR3 loop is CAISEAAGGQETQYF. The CDR3 DNA follows: TGTGCCATCAGTGAAGCAGCGGGAGGGCAGGAGACCCAGTACTTC.

This clone was observed a few times. The same CDR3 also results from other DNA sequences found in this sample. The rearrangement joins TRBV4-1 to TRBJ1-1; 9 nucleotides line up with TRBD1. V shed 3 bases, J shed 5 bases, and the junction held 4 bases outside the gene matches. This CDR3 spans 14 amino acids. CDR1 and CDR2 (germline): MGHRA, YSYEKL. This CDR3 is CASSQGTGITEAFF. As DNA, the CDR3 is TGCGCCAGCAGCCAGGGGACAGGGATAACTGAAGCTTTCTTT.

The V call is TRBV10-3, the J call TRBJ1-2; possibly TRBD1 for D (6 bases). Germline-derived CDR1 and CDR2 are ENHRY and SYGVKD. V lost 3 bases to trimming and J lost 3 bases, with 17 bases between them. The CDR3 is 16 amino acids. The CDR3 spells CAISDPRGVEYYGYTF. The CDR3 DNA reads as TGTGCCATCAGTGACCCCAGGGGCGTTGAATACTATGGCTACACCTTC.

The chain links TRBV2 to TRBJ2-7, with 8 bases lining up with TRBD1. CDR1 and CDR2 from the germline V gene are SNHLY and FYNNEI. The CDR3 covers 12 residues. The junction had 4 bases not matched to a gene; V was cut back by 8 bases and J by 4 bases. CDR3 sequence reads: CASGQGYYEQYF. The CDR3 DNA reads as TGTGCCAGCGGACAGGGTTATTACGAGCAGTACTTC.